This TCR beta chain emerged from a study of cytomegalovirus exposure and HLA in healthy donors. J gave up 5 bases and V 10 bases, and 13 bases lay outside the gene matches. The CDR3 length is 15 residues. Germline CDR1 is LNHDA and CDR2 is SQIVND (reference sequence). In the PCR, 60 Vbeta and 13 Jbeta primers were used. Sequencing used immunoSEQ multiplex PCR; TCRdb keeps in-frame clones, though not all of them. The table shows around 150,000 clones, with over 75% occurring only once. The rearrangement uses TRBV19 and TRBJ2-7; 11 nucleotides agree with TRBD1. Sample: PBMCs. This receptor was taken from a man aged 45 to 65 in good health and CMV-seronegative. In nucleotides, the CDR3 is TGTGCCATATTGTGGGGGACAGGGGGAGTCCACGAGCAGTACTTC. Translation: CAILWGTGGVHEQYF. Using reference TRBV19 and TRBJ2-7 for the parts outside the CDR3, the full variable domain is DGGITQSPKYLFRKEGQNVTLSCEQNLNHDAMYWYRQDPGQGLRLIYYSQIVNDFQKGDIAEGYSVSREKKESFPLTVTSAQKNPTAFYLCAILWGTGGVHEQYFGPGTRLTVT.